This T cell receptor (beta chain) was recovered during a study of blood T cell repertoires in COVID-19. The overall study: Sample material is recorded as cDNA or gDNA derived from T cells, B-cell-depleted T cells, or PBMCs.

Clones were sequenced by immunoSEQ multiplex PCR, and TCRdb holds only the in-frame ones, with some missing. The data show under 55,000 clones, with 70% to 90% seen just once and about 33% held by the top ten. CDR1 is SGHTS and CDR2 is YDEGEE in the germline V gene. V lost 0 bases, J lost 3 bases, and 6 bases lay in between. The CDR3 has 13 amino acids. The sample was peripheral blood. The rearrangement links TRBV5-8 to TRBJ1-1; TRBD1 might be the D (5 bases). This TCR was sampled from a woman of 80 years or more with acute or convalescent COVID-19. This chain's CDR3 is CASSLARDTEAFF. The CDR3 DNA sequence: TGTGCCAGCAGCTTGGCCAGGGACACTGAAGCTTTCTTT.